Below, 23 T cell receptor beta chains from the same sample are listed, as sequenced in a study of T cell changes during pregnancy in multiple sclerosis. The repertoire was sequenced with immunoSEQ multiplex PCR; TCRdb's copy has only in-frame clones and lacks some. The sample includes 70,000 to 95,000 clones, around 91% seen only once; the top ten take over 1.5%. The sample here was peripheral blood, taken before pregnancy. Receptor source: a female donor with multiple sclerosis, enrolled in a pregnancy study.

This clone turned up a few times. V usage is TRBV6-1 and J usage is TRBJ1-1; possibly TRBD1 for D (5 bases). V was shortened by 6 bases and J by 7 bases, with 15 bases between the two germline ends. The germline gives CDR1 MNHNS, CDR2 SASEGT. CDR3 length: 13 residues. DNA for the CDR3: TGTGCCAGCAGGGAGGGGTTAATGGGTGAAGCTTTCTTT. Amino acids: CASREGLMGEAFF.

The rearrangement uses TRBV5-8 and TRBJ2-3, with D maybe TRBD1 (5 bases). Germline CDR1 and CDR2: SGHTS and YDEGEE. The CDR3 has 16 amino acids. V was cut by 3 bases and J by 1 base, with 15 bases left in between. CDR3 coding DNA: TGTGCCAGCAGCTCATCTCAGGGAATAGGCACAGATACGCAGTATTTT. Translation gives CASSSSQGIGTDTQYF.

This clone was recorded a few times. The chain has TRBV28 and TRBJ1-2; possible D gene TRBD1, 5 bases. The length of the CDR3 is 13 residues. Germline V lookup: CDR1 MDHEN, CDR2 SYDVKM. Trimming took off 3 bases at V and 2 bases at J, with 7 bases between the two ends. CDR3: CASSFGGNYGYTF. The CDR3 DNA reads TGTGCCAGCAGTTTCGGGGGGAACTATGGCTACACCTTC.

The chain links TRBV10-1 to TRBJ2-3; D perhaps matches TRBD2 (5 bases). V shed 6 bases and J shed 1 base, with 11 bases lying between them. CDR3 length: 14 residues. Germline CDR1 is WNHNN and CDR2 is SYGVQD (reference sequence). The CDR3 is CASSPDGGTDTQYF. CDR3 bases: TGCGCCAGCAGCCCTGACGGGGGCACAGATACGCAGTATTTT.

This chain's CDR3 is CASSTIRSGELFF. The CDR3, as DNA: TGTGCCAGCAGTACAATCCGTTCCGGGGAGCTGTTTTTT. The rearrangement joins TRBV2 to TRBJ2-2; D gene unclear. V lost 5 bases and J lost 6, with 10 bases in between. Per the germline V gene, CDR1 is SNHLY and CDR2 is FYNNEI. This CDR3 contains 13 residues.

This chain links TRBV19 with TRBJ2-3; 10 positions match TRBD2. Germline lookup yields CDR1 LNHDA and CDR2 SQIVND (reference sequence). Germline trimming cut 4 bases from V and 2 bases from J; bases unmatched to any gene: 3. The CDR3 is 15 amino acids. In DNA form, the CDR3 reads TGTGCCAGTAGTAAACTAGCGGGGATCACAGATACGCAGTATTTT. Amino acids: CASSKLAGITDTQYF.

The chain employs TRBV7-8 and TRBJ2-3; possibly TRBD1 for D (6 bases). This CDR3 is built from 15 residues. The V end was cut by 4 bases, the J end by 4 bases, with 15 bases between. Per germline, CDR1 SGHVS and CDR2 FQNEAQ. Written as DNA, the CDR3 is TGTGCCAGCAGCTCAGGACAGAACGGTGCAGATACGCAGTATTTT. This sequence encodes CASSSGQNGADTQYF.

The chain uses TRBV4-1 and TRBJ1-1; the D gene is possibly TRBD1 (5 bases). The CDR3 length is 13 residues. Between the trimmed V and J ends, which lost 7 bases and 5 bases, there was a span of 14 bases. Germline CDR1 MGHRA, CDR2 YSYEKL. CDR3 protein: CASTQGGRTEAFF. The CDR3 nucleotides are TGCGCCAGCACTCAGGGAGGGAGGACTGAAGCTTTCTTT.

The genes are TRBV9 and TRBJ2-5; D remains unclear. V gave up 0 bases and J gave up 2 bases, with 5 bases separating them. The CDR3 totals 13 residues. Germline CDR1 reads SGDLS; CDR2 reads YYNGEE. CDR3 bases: TGTGCCAGCAGCGTAGACAATCAAGAGACCCAGTACTTC. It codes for CASSVDNQETQYF.

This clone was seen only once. This chain's CDR3 is CASSYTGRMNEKLFF. Here the CDR3 DNA reads TGTGCCAGCAGCTATACAGGGCGGATGAATGAAAAACTGTTTTTT. The chain has TRBV7-3 and TRBJ1-4; D might be TRBD1 (6 bases). This CDR3 is 15 amino acids long. Germline V CDR1 and CDR2: SGHTA, FQGTGA. V dropped 4 bases and J dropped 5 bases, with 14 bases sitting between them.

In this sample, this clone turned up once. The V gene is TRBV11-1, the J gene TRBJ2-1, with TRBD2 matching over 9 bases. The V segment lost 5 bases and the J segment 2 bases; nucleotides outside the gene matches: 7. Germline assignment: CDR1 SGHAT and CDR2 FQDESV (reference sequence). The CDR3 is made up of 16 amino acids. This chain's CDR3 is CASSLVRGGAYNEQFF. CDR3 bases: TGTGCCAGCAGCCTCGTTCGCGGGGGGGCCTACAATGAGCAGTTCTTC.

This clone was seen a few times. CDR3 region: CATSASGGSSPLHF. The CDR3 DNA reads TGTGCCACCAGCGCTTCTGGAGGGAGTTCACCCCTCCACTTT. This chain links TRBV15 with TRBJ1-6; D gene unclear. Germline CDR1 is LNHNV and CDR2 is YYDKDF (reference sequence). The V end was cut by 5 bases, the J end by 9 bases, with 14 bases between. The CDR3 is 14 amino acids.

CDR3 in amino acids: CASSNGGVQPQHF. CDR3 bases: TGTGCCAGCAGCAACGGGGGGGTTCAGCCCCAGCATTTT. This rearrangement joins TRBV6-1 to TRBJ1-5; the D gene is possibly TRBD1 (5 bases). The ends were cut back, 6 bases at V and 6 bases at J, with 12 bases in the middle. Germline values: CDR1 MNHNS, CDR2 SASEGT. The CDR3 consists of 13 residues.

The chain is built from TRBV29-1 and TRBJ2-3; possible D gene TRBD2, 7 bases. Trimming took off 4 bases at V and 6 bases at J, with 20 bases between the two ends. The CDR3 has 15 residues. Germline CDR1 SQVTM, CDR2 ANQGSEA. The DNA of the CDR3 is TGCAGCGTTGGGGGGCGCGGGGGCGGAGTGGATACGCAGTATTTT. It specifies CSVGGRGGGVDTQYF.

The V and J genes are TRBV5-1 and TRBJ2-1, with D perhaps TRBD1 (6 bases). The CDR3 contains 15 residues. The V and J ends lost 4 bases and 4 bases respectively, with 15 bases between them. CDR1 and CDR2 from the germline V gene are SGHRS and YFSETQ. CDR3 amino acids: CASSPRGILYNEQFF. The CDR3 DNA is TGCGCCAGCAGCCCCAGGGGTATCCTATACAATGAGCAGTTCTTC.

The CDR3 sequence is CASSHGWRADTGELFF. In DNA form, the CDR3 reads TGTGCCAGCAGTCACGGCTGGAGGGCGGACACCGGGGAGCTGTTTTTT. This chain links TRBV14 with TRBJ2-2, with D perhaps TRBD2 (6 bases). The ends were cut back, 6 bases at V and 3 bases at J, with 17 bases in the middle. Germline values: CDR1 SGHDN, CDR2 FVKESK. This CDR3 is 16 amino acids long. The complete variable domain, with remaining parts taken from reference TRBV14 and TRBJ2-2, reads EAGVTQFPSHSVIEKGQTVTLRCDPISGHDNLYWYRRVMGKEIKFLLHFVKESKQDESGMPNNRFLAERTGGTYSTLKVQPAELEDSGVYFCASSHGWRADTGELFFGEGSRLTVL.

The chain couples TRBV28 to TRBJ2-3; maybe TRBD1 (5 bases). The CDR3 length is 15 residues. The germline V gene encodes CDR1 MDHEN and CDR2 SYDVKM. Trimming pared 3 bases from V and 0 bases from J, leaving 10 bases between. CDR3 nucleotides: TGTGCCAGCAGTTTGAGTAGGACAAGCACAGATACGCAGTATTTT. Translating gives CASSLSRTSTDTQYF.

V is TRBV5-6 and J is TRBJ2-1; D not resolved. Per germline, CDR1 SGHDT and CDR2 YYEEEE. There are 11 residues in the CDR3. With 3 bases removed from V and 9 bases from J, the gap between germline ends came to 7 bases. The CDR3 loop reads CASSWLGEQFF. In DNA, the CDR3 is TGTGCCAGCAGCTGGCTTGGTGAGCAGTTCTTC.

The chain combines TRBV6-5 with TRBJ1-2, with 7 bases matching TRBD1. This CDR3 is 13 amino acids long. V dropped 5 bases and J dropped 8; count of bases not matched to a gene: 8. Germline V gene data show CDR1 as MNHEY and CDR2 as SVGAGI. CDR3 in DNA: TGTGCCAGCAGTCTCAAGGGGGCGCGAGGCTACACCTTC. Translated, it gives CASSLKGARGYTF.

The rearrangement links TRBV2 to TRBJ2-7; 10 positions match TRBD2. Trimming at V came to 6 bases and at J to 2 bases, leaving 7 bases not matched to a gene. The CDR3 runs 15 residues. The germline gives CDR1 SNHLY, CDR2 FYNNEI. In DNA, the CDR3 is TGTGCCAGCAGGGCCGGGACTAGCGAAACCTACGAGCAGTACTTC. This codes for CASRAGTSETYEQYF.

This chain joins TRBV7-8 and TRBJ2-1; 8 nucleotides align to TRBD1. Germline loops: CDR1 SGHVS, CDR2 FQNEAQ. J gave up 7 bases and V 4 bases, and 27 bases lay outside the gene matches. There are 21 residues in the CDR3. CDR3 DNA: TGTGCCAGCAGCTCCCTTAGCTGGGGACCGAACCAGGGGGCTTCCCTTAATGAGCAGTTCTTC. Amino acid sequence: CASSSLSWGPNQGASLNEQFF. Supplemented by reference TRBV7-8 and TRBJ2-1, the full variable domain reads GAGVSQSPRYKVAKRGQDVALRCDPISGHVSLFWYQQALGQGPEFLTYFQNEAQLDKSGLPSDRFFAERPEGSVSTLKIQRTQQEDSAVYLCASSSLSWGPNQGASLNEQFFGPGTRLTVL.

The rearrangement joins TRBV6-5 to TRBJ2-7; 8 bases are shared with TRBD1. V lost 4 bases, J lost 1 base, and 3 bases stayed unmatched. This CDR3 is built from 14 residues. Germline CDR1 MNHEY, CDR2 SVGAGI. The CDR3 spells CASSLGDRSYEQYF. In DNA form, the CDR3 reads TGTGCCAGCAGTTTAGGGGACAGGTCCTACGAGCAGTACTTC.

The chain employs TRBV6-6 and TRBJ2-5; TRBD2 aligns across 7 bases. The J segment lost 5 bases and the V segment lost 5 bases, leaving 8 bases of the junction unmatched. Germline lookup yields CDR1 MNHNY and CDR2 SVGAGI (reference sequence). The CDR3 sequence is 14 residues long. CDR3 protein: CASSKGLEGETQYF. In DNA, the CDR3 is TGTGCCAGCAGTAAAGGACTAGAGGGGGAGACCCAGTACTTC.